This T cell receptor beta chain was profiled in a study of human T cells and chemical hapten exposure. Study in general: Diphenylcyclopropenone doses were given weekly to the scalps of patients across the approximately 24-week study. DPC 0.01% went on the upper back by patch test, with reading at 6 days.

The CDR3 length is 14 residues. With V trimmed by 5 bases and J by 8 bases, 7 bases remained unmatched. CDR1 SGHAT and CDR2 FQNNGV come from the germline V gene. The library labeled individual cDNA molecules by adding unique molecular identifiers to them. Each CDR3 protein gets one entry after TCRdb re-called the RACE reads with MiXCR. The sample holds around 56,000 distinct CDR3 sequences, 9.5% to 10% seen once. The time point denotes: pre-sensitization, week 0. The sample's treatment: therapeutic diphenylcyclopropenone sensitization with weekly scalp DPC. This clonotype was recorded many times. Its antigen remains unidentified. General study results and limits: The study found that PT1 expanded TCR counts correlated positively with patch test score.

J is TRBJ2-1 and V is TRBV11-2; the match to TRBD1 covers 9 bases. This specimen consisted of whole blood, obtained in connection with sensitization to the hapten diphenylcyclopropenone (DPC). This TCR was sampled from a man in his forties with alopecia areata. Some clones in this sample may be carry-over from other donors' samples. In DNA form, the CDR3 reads TGTGCCAGCAGCCCCCGGGACAGGGTCGATGAGCAGTTCTTC. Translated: CASSPRDRVDEQFF.